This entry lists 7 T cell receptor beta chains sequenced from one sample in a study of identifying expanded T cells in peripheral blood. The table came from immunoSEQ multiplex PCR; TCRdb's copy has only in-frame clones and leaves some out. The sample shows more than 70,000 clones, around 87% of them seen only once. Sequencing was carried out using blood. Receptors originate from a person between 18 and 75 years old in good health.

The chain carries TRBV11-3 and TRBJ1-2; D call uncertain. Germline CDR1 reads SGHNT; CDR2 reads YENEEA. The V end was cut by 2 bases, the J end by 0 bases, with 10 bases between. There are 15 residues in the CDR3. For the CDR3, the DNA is TGTGCCAGCAGCTTATCAGTCCGAGCTAACTATGGCTACACCTTC. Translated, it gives CASSLSVRANYGYTF.

The CDR3 sequence is CASSQDSRGHSEQFF. DNA for the CDR3: TGCGCCAGCAGCCAAGATTCTAGGGGGCATAGTGAGCAGTTCTTC. This chain links TRBV4-3 with TRBJ2-1; 7 bases map to TRBD1. J gave up 9 bases and V 0 bases, and 8 bases lay outside the gene matches. The length of the CDR3 is 15 residues. CDR1 LGHNA and CDR2 YSLEER come from the germline V gene.

Here the CDR3 reads CAWRGPQSNQPQHF. CDR3 sequence (DNA): TGTGCCTGGAGGGGGCCACAGAGCAATCAGCCCCAGCATTTT. J is TRBJ1-5 and V is TRBV30; maybe TRBD1 (5 bases). The CDR3 has 14 amino acids. CDR1 is GTSNPN, CDR2 SVGIG, per germline (reference sequence). Trimming cost V 3 bases and J 1 base, with 10 bases left between them.

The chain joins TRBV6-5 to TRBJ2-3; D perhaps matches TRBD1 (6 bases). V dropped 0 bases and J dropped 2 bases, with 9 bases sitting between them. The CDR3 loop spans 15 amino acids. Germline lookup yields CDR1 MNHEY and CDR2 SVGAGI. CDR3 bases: TGTGCCAGCAGTTACTCGAACAGGGCCACAGATACGCAGTATTTT. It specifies CASSYSNRATDTQYF.

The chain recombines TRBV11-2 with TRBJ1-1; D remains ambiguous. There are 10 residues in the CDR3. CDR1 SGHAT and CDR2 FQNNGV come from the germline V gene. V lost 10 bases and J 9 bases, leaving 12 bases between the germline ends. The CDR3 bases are TGTGCCACAAACGACAACAAAGCTTTCTTT. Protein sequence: CATNDNKAFF.

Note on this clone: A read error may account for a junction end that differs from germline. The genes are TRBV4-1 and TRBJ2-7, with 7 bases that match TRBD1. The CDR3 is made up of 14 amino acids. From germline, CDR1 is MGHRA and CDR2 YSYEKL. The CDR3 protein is CASSQDAGGNSLNF. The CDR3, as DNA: TGCGCCAGCAGCCAAGATGCAGGGGGTAACTCCCTCAACTTC.

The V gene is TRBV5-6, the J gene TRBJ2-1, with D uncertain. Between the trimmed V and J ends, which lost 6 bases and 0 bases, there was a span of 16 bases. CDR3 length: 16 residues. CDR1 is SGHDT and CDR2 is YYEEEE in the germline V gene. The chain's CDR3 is CASTQCWTCSYNEQFF. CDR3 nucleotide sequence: TGTGCCAGCACCCAATGTTGGACCTGCTCCTACAATGAGCAGTTCTTC. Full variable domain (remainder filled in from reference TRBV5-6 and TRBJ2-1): DAGVTQSPTHLIKTRGQQVTLRCSPKSGHDTVSWYQQALGQGPQFIFQYYEEEERQRGNFPDRFSGHQFPNYSSELNVNALLLGDSALYLCASTQCWTCSYNEQFFGPGTRLTVL.